This T cell receptor (beta chain) emerged from a study of blood T cell repertoires in COVID-19. Study in general: Spain, Italy and the United States supplied samples that represented acute and convalescent COVID-19. PBMCs, B-cell-depleted T cells, or T cells were the source of the cDNA or gDNA that made up the material.

The V gene's germline CDR1 is WSHSY and CDR2 SAAADI. Trimming stripped 8 bases from V and 3 bases from J, with 20 bases between. This CDR3 spans 16 amino acids. Authors' methods: Reference gene primer amplification in the assay estimated nucleated cell counts. Libraries were prepared by immunoSEQ multiplex PCR; TCRdb keeps only in-frame clonotypes and omits some of them. That table furnishes V, J and clone size, whereas the DNA furnished D and trimming. Of 53,000 or so clones detected, approximately 88% appear once; the ten largest clones hold over 15%. The rearrangement joins TRBV10-2 to TRBJ1-3; D perhaps matches TRBD1 (6 bases). The specimen sequenced was peripheral blood. The sequence was obtained from a man between 70 and 80 years old with active COVID-19. As DNA, the CDR3 is TGCGCCAGCGCAGATCCCGGGACAATGGGTGGAAACACCATATATTTT. Protein sequence: CASADPGTMGGNTIYF.